This T cell receptor (beta chain) was recorded in a study of identical twins. In every case, the donor was a healthy Caucasian. CDR3 length: 16 residues. Germline V gene data show CDR1 as DFQATT and CDR2 as SNEGSKA (reference sequence). The V segment lost 3 bases and the J segment 3 bases; nucleotides outside the gene matches: 11. This clonotype came up a few times. TCRdb re-called the 5' RACE reads through MiXCR, storing one row per CDR3 protein. The top ten hold around 0.47% of the sample, which has about 530,000 distinct CDR3 sequences, more than 20% seen once. The sample was also linked to a second study, of yellow fever vaccine responses in identical twins.

This receptor was taken from a woman aged 18-29 years in good health. Sequenced sample: CD4+ T cells sorted from blood. This chain connects TRBV20-1 to TRBJ2-7, with 10 positions matching TRBD2. CDR3 region: CSASPSGSSKDYEQYF. CDR3 sequence (DNA): TGCAGTGCTAGTCCTAGCGGGAGTAGCAAAGACTACGAGCAGTACTTC.